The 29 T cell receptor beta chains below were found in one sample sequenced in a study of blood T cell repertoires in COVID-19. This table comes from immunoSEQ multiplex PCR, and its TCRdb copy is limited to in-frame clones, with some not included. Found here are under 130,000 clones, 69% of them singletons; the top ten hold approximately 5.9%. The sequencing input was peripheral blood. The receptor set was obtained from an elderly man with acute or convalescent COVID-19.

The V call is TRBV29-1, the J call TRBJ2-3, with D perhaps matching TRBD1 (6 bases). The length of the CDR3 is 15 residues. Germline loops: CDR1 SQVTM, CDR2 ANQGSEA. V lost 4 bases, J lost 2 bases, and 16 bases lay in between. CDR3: CSVGGHWDFTDTQYF. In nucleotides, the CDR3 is TGCAGCGTTGGGGGGCATTGGGATTTCACAGATACGCAGTATTTT.

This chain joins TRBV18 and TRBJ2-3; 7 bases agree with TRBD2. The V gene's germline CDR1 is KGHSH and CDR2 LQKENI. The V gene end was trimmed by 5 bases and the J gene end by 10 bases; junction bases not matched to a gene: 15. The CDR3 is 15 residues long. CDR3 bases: TGTGCCAGCTCAACCGTCGCGGGAGTCTCCCACGCGCAGTATTTT. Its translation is CASSTVAGVSHAQYF.

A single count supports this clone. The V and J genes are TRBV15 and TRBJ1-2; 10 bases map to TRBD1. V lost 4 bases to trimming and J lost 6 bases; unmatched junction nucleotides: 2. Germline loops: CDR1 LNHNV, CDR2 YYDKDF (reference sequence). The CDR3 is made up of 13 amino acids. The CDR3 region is CATSTGTGDGYTF. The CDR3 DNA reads TGTGCCACCAGCACCGGGACAGGGGATGGCTACACCTTC.

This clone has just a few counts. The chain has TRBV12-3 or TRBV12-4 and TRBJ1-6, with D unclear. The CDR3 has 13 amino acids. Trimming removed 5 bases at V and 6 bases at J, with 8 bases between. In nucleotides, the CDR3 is TGTGCCAGCAGTCCGTACTCTAATTCACCCCTCCACTTT. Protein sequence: CASSPYSNSPLHF.

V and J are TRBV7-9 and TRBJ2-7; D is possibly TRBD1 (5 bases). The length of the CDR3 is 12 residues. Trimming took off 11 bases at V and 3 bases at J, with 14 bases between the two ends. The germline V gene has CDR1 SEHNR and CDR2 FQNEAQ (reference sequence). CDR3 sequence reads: CAVQGLNYEQYF. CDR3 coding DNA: TGTGCCGTGCAGGGTCTTAACTACGAGCAGTACTTC.

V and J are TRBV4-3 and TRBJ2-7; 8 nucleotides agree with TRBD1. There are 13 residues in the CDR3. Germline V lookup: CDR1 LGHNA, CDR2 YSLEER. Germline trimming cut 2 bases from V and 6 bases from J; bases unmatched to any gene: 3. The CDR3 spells CASSQRQGAEQYF. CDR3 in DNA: TGCGCCAGCAGCCAAAGGCAGGGGGCCGAGCAGTACTTC.

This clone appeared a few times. DNA of the CDR3: TGTGCCAGCAGCTTAGGGAGGGCCGACCTTAGCACAGATACGCAGTATTTT. It translates to CASSLGRADLSTDTQYF. The J gene is TRBJ2-3, the V gene TRBV13; TRBD2 might be the D (5 bases). The V end was cut by 0 bases, the J end by 0 bases, with 13 bases between. Germline assignment: CDR1 PRHDT and CDR2 FYEKMQ (reference sequence). The CDR3 totals 17 residues. Full variable domain (remainder filled in from reference TRBV13 and TRBJ2-3): AAGVIQSPRHLIKEKRETATLKCYPIPRHDTVYWYQQGPGQDPQFLISFYEKMQSDKGSIPDRFSAQQFSDYHSELNMSSLELGDSALYFCASSLGRADLSTDTQYFGPGTRLTVL.

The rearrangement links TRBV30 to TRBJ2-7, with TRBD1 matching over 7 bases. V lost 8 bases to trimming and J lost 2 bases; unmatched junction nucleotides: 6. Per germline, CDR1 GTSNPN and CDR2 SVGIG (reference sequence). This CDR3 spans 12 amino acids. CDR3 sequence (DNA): TGTGCCAGCGACAGGGACACCTACGAGCAGTACTTC. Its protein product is CASDRDTYEQYF.

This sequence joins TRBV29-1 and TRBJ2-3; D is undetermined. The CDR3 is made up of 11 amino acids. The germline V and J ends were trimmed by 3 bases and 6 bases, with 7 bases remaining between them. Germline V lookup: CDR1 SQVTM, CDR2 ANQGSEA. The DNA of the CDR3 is TGCAGCGTTGATAACTCGGATACGCAGTATTTT. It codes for CSVDNSDTQYF.

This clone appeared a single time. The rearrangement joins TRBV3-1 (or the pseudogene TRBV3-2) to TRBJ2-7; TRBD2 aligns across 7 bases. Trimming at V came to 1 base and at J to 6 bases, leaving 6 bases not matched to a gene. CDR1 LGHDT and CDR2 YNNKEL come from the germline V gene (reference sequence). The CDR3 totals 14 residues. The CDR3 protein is CASSQGGSLSEQYF. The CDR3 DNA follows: TGTGCCAGCAGCCAAGGCGGGAGTTTAAGCGAGCAGTACTTC.

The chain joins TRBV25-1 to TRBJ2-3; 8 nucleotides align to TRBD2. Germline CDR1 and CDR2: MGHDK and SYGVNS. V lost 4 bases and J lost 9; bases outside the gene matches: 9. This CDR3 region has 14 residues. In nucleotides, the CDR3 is TGTGCCAGCAGTGGTAGCGGGATCCTCCAGACGCAGTATTTT. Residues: CASSGSGILQTQYF.

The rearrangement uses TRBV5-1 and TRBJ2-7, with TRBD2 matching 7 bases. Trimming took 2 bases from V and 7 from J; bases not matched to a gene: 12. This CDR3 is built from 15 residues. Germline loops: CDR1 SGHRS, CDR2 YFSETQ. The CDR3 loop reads CASSLDTGGSSEQYF. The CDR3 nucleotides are TGCGCCAGCAGCTTAGACACGGGGGGATCCTCTGAGCAGTACTTC.

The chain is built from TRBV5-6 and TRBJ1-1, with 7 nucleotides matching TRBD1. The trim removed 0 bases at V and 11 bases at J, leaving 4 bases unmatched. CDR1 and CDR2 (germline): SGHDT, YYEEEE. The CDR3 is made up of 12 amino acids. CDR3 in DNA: TGTGCCAGCAGCTTGGGACAGGGTTGGGCTTTCTTT. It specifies CASSLGQGWAFF.

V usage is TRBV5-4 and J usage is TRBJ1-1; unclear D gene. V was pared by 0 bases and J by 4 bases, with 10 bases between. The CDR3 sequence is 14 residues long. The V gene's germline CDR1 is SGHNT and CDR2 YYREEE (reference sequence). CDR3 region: CASSLDEPGTEAFF. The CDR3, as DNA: TGTGCCAGCAGCTTGGACGAGCCTGGCACTGAAGCTTTCTTT. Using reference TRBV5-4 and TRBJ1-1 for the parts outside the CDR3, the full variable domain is ETGVTQSPTHLIKTRGQQVTLRCSSQSGHNTVSWYQQALGQGPQFIFQYYREEENGRGNFPPRFSGLQFPNYSSELNVNALELDDSALYLCASSLDEPGTEAFFGQGTRLTVV.

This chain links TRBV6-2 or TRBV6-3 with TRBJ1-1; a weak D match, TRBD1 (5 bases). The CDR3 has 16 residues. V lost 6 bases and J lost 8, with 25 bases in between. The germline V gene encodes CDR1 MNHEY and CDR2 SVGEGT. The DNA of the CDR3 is TGTGCCAGCAGCCACTTAGTGACAGTCGTTAATGAGGAAGCTTTCTTT. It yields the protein CASSHLVTVVNEEAFF.

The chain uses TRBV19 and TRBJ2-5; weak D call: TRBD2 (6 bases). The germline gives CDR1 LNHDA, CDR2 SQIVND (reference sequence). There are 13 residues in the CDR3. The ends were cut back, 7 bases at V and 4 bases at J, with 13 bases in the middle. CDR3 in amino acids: CASNGGTVETQYF. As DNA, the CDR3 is TGTGCCAGTAACGGCGGGACCGTAGAGACCCAGTACTTC.

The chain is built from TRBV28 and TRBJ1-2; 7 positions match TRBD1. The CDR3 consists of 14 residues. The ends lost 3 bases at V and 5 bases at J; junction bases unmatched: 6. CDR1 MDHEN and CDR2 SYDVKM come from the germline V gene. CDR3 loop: CASSLPGTAYGYTF. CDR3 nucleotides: TGTGCCAGCAGTTTGCCCGGGACAGCTTATGGCTACACCTTC.

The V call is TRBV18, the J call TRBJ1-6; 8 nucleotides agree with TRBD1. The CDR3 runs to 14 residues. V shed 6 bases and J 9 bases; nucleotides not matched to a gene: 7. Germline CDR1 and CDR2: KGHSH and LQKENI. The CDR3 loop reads CASSAGQASSPLHF. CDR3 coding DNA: TGTGCCAGCTCGGCGGGACAGGCAAGTTCACCCCTCCACTTT.

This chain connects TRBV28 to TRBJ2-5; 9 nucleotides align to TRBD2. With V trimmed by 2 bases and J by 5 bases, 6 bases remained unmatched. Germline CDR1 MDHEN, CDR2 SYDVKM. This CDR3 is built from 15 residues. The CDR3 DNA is TGTGCCAGCAGTTTAATTAGCGGGAGTGGGGAGACCCAGTACTTC. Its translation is CASSLISGSGETQYF.

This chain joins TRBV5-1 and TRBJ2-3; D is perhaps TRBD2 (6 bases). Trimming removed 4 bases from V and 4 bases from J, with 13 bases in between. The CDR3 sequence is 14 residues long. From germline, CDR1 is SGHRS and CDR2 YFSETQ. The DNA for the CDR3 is TGCGCCAGCAGCACGGGCGGGGCCCCAGATACGCAGTATTTT. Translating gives CASSTGGAPDTQYF.

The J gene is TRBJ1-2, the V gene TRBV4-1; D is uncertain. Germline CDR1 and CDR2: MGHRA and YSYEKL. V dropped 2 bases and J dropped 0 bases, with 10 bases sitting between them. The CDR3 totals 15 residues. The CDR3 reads CASSQLSGANYGYTF. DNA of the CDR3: TGCGCCAGCAGCCAATTGTCAGGTGCTAACTATGGCTACACCTTC.

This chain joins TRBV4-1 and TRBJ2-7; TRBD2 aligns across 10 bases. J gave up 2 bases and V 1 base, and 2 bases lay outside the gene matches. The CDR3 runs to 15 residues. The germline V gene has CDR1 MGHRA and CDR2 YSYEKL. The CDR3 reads CASSQASGSPYEQYF. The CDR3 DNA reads TGCGCCAGCAGCCAAGCTAGCGGGAGCCCCTACGAGCAGTACTTC.

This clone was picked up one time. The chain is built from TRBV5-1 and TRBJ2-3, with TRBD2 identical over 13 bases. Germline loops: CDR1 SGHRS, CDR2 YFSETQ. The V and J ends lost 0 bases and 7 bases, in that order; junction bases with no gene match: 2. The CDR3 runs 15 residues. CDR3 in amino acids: CASSLDGTSGNTQYF. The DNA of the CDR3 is TGCGCCAGCAGCTTGGATGGGACTAGCGGGAATACGCAGTATTTT.

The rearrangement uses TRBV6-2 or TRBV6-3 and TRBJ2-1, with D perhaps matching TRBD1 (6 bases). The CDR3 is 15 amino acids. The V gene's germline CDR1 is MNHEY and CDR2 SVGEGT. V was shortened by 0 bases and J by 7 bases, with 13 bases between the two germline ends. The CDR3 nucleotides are TGTGCCAGCAGTTACTCAACTACAGGGCTGAATGAGCAGTTCTTC. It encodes CASSYSTTGLNEQFF.

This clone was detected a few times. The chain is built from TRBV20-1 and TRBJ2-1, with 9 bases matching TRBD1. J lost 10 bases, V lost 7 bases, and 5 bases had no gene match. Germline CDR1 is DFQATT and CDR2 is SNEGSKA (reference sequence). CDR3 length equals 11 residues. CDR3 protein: CSEQGAKEQFF. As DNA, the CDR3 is TGCAGTGAACAGGGGGCCAAAGAGCAGTTCTTC.

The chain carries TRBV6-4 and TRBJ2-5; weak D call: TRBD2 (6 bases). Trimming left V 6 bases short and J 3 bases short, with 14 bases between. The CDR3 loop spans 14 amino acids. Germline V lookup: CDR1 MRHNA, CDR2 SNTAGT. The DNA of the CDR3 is TGTGCCAGCAGCGTTCGGGGGAAAAAAGAGACCCAGTACTTC. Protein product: CASSVRGKKETQYF.

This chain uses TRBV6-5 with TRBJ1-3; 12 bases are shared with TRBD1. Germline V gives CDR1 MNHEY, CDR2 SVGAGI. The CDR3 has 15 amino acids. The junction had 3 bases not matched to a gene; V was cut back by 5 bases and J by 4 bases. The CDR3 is CASSRDRGRGNTIYF. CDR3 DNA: TGTGCCAGCAGTAGGGACAGGGGGCGCGGAAACACCATATATTTT.

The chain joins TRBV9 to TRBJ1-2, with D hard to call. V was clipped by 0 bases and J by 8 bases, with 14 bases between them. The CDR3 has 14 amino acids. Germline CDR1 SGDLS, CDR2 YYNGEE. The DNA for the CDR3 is TGTGCCAGCAGCGTAGATATGTACAGCTACGGCTACACCTTC. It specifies CASSVDMYSYGYTF.

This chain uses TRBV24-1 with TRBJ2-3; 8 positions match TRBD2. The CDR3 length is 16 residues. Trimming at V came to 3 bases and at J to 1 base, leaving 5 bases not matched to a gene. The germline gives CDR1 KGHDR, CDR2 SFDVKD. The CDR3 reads CATSDRVTSGTDTQYF. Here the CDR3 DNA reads TGTGCCACCAGTGATAGGGTGACTAGCGGCACAGATACGCAGTATTTT.